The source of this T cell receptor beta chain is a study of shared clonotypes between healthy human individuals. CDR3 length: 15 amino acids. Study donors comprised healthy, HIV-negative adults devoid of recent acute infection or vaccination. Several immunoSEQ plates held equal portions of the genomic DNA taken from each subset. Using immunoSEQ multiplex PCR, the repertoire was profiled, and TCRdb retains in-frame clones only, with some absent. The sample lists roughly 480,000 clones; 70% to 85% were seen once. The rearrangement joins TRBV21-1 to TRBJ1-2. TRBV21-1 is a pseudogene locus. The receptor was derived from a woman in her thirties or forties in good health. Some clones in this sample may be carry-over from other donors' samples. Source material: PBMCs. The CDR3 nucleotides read TGTGCCAGCAGCCAGGCGGGGCGGCCTAACTATGGCTACACCTTC. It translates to CASSQAGRPNYGYTF.